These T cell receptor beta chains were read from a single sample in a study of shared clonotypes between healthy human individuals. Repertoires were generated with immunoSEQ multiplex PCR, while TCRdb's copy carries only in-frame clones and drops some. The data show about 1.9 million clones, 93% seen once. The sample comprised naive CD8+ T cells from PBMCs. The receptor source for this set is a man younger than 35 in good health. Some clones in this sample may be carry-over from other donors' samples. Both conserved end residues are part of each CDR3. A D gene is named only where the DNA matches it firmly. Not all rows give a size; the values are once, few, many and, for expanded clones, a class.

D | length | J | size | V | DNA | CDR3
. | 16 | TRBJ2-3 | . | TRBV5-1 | TGCGCCAGCAGCTTCGACAGAGTCATCCCCACAGATACGCAGTATTTT | CASSFDRVIPTDTQYF
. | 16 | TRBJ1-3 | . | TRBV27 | TGTGCCAGCAGTTTATCCTTTAGGATCCCTGGAAACACCATATATTTT | CASSLSFRIPGNTIYF
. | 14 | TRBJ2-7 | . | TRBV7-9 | TGTGCCAGCAGCTCCCCCGAGGTTGACTACGAGCAGTACTTC | CASSSPEVDYEQYF
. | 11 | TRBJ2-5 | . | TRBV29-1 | TGCAGCGGCAGGGAACAAGAGACCCAGTACTTC | CSGREQETQYF
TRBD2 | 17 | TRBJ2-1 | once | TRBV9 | TGTGCCAGCAGCCCAGGACTAGCGGGAGGCCTTTACAATGAGCAGTTCTTC | CASSPGLAGGLYNEQFF
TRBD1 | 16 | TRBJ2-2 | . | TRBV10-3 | TGTGCCATCGGAACCGAACAGGGGGCAGATACCGGGGAGCTGTTTTTT | CAIGTEQGADTGELFF
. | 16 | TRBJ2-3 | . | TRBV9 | TGTGCCAGCAGCGTAGGAGTCTTAGGAGGTTTGGATACGCAGTATTTT | CASSVGVLGGLDTQYF
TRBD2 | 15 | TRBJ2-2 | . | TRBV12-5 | TGTGCTAGTGGTTTGTGGCGGGAGTCCCCCGGGGAGCTGTTTTTT | CASGLWRESPGELFF
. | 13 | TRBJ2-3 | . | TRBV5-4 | TGTGCCAGCAGCGCTAATAGGGCAGATACGCAGTATTTT | CASSANRADTQYF
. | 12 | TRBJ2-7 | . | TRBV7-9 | TGTGCCAGCAGCACCCTTGCCTACGAGCAGTACTTC | CASSTLAYEQYF
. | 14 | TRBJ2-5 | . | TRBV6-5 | TGTGCCACCTGGGGCACCAGATCTCAAGAGACCCAGTACTTC | CATWGTRSQETQYF
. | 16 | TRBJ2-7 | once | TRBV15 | TGTGCCACCAGCAGAGTCAAGCCTAGCGAGACCTACGAGCAGTACTTC | CATSRVKPSETYEQYF
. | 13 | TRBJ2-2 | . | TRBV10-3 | TGTGCCATCAGTGAGTCGTTGGCCGGGGAGCTGTTTTTT | CAISESLAGELFF
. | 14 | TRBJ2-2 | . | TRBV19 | TGTGCCAGTATAGCGCAGGGGCGCACCGGGGAGCTGTTTTTT | CASIAQGRTGELFF
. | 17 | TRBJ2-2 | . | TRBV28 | TGTGCCAGCAGTTTCCCCAGGGGGGCTCCCTTCACCGGGGAGCTGTTTTTT | CASSFPRGAPFTGELFF
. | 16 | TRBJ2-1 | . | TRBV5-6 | TGTGCCAGCAGCTTAAGATTGGAGGTACGGGTCAATGAGCAGTTCTTC | CASSLRLEVRVNEQFF